This TCR beta chain was found in a study of T-cell memory formation after mild COVID-19. The wider study: There were largely donor-specific TCR clusters.

Per the germline V gene, CDR1 is SGHTA and CDR2 is FQGNSA. The CDR3 is 12 amino acids. Trimming stripped 5 bases from V and 0 bases from J, with 4 bases between. This clonotype showed up just a few times. TCRdb processed the 5' RACE reads anew with MiXCR; each CDR3 protein has one entry. The profile covers about 390,000 distinct CDR3 sequences, with roughly 21% appearing a single time and about an eighth taken by the ten largest. This chain uses TRBV7-2 with TRBJ2-5; no clear D. This TCR was recovered from an adult woman who had mild COVID-19 (a few samples of this study predate the infection). Cell type and time point are not known. Sequencing input: PBMCs or a T cell subset sorted from them (not recorded which). In DNA form, the CDR3 reads TGTGCCAGCAGCAAGTACCAAGAGACCCAGTACTTC. Protein sequence: CASSKYQETQYF.